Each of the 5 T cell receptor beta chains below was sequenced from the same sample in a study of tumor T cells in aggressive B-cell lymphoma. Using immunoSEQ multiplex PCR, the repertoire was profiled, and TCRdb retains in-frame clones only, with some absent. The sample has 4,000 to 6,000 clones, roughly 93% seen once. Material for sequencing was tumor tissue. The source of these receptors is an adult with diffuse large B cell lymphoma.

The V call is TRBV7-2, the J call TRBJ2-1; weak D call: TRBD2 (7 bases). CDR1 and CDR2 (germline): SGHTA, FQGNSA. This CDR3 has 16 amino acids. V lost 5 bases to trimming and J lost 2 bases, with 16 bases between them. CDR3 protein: CASSPSIGGAYNEQFF. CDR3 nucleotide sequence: TGTGCCAGCAGCCCGTCGATAGGGGGGGCCTACAATGAGCAGTTCTTC. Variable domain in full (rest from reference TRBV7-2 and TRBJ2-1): GAGVSQSPSNKVTEKGKDVELRCDPISGHTALYWYRQSLGQGLEFLIYFQGNSAPDKSGLPSDRFSAERTGGSVSTLTIQRTQQEDSAVYLCASSPSIGGAYNEQFFGPGTRLTVL.

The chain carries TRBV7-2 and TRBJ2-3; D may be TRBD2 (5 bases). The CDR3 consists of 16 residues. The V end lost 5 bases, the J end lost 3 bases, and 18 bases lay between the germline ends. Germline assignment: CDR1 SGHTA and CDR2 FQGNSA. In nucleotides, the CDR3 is TGTGCCAGCAGCATCCTCGACTACGAAAGGACAGATACGCAGTATTTT. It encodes CASSILDYERTDTQYF.

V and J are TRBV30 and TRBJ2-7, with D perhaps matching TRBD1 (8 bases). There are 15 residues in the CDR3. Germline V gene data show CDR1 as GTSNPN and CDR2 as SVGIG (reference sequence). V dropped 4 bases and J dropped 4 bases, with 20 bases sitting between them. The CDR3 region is CAWTLVDRGGYEQYF. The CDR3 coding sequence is TGTGCCTGGACCCTAGTCGACAGGGGAGGGTACGAGCAGTACTTC.

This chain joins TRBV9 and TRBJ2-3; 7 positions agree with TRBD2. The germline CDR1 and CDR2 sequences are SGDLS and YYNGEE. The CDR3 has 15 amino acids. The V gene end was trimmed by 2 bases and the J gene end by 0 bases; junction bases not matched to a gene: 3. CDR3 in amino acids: CASSVSGLSTDTQYF. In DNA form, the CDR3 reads TGTGCCAGCAGCGTTAGCGGGCTTAGCACAGATACGCAGTATTTT.

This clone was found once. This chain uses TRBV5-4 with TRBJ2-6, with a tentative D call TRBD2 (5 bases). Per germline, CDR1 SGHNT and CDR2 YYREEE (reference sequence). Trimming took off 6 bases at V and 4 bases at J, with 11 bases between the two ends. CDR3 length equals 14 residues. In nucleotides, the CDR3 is TGTGCCAGCACGGGAAATGTGGGGGCCAACGTCCTGACTTTC. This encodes CASTGNVGANVLTF.